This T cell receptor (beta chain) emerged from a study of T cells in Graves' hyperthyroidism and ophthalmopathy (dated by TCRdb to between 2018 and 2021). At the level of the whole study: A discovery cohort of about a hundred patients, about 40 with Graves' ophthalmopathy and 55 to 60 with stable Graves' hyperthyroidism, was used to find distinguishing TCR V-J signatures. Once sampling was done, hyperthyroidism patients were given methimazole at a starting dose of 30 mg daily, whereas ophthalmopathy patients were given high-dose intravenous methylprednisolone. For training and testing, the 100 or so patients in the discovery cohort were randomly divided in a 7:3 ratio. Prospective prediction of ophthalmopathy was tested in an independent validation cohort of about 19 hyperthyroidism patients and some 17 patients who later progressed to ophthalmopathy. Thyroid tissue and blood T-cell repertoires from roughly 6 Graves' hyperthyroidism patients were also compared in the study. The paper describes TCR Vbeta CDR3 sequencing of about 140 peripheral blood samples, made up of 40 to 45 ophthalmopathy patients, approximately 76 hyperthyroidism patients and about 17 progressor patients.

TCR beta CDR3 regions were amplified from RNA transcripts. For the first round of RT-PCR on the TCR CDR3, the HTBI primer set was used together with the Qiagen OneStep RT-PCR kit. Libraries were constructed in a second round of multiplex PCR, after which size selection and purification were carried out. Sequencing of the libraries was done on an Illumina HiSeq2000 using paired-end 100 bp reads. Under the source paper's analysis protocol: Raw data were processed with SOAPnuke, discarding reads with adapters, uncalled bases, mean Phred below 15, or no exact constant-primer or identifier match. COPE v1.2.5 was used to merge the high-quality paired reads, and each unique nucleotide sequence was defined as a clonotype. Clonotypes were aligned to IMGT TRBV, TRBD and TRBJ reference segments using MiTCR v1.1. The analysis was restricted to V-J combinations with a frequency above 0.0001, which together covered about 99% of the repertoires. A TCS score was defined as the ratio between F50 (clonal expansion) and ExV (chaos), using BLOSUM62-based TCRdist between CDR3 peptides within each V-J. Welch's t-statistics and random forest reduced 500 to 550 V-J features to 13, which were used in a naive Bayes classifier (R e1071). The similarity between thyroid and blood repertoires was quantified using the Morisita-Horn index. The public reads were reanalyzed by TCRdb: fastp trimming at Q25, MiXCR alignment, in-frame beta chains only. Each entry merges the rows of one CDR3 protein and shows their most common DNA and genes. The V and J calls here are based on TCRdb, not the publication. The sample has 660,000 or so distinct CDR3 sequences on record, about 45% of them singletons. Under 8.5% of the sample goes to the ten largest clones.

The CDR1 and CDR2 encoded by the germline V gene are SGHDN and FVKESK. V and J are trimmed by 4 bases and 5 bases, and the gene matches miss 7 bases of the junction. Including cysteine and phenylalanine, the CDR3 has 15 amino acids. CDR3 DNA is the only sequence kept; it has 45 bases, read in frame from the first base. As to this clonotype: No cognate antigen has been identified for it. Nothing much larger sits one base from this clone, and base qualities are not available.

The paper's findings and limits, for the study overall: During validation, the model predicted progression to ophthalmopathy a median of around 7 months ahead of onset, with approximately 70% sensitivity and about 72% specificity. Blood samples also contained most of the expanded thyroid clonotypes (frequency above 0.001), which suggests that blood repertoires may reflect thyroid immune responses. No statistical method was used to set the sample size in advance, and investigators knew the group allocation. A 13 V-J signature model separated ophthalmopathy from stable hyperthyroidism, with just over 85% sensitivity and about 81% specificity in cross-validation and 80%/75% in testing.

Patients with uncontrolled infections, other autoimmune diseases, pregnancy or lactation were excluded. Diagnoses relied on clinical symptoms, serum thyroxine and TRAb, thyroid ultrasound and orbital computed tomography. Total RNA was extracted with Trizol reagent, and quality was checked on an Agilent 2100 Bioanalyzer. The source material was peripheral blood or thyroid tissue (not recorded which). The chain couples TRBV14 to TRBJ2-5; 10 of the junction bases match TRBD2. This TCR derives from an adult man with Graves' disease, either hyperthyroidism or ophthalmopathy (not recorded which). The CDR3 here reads CASSPGTSVVETQYF. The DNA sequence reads TGTGCCAGCAGCCCCGGGACTAGCGTGGTCGAGACCCAGTACTTC. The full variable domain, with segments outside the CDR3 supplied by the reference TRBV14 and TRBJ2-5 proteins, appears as EAGVTQFPSHSVIEKGQTVTLRCDPISGHDNLYWYRRVMGKEIKFLLHFVKESKQDESGMPNNRFLAERTGGTYSTLKVQPAELEDSGVYFCASSPGTSVVETQYFGPGTRLLVL.